This TCR beta chain was found in a study of shared clonotypes between healthy human individuals. Between the trimmed V and J ends, which lost 0 bases and 6 bases, there was a span of 9 bases. This CDR3 has 13 amino acids. The germline V gene encodes CDR1 WSHSY and CDR2 SAAADI. Clones were read by immunoSEQ multiplex PCR, and TCRdb kept only the in-frame ones, dropping some. Of roughly 1,000,000 clones in the sample, more than 75% were seen once. Sequencing used memory CD4+ T cells from PBMCs. Subset here: CD45RA-negative fraction. The chain couples TRBV10-2 to TRBJ2-7; D gene unclear. The source of this sequence is a man aged 18 to 30 in good health. Some clones in this sample may be carry-over from other donors' samples. For the CDR3, the DNA is TGCGCCAGCAGTGAGTCGGCGTTCCCCGAGCAGTACTTC. It codes for CASSESAFPEQYF.